A single sample gave rise to the 23 T cell receptor beta chains below, sequenced in a study of T cell responses to AZD1222 COVID-19 vaccine. Generated by immunoSEQ multiplex PCR, the TCRdb table keeps only in-frame clones and is missing some. This sample has 100,000 to 150,000 clones, with about 90% found just once. The specimen comprised peripheral blood, sampled on day 0 of AZD1222 vaccination. Receptor source: an adult in good health.

The chain combines TRBV30 with TRBJ2-7; D may be TRBD1 (7 bases). V was clipped by 5 bases and J by 6 bases, with 17 bases between them. Germline values: CDR1 GTSNPN, CDR2 SVGIG (reference sequence). CDR3 size: 13 residues. CDR3 sequence (DNA): TGTGCCTGGGCGGGACAGTTGGGTGGCGAGCAGTACTTC. This translates into CAWAGQLGGEQYF. Based on the CDR3 plus reference TRBV30 and TRBJ2-7, the full variable domain is SQTIHQWPATLVQPVGSPLSLECTVEGTSNPNLYWYRQAAGRGLQLLFYSVGIGQISSEVPQNLSASRPQDRQFILSSKKLLLSDSGFYLCAWAGQLGGEQYFGPGTRLTVT.

This clone has just one count. This sequence joins TRBV7-2 and TRBJ2-1; tentatively, D is TRBD1 (6 bases). The V and J ends lost 5 bases and 2 bases respectively, with 10 bases between them. The CDR3 spans 14 residues. Germline V gene lookup returns CDR1 SGHTA and CDR2 FQGNSA. CDR3 DNA sequence: TGTGCCAGCAGCGGTGGACAGACCTACAATGAGCAGTTCTTC. It encodes CASSGGQTYNEQFF.

This rearrangement joins TRBV18 to TRBJ1-5; weak D call: TRBD1 (5 bases). V dropped 6 bases and J dropped 0 bases, with 15 bases sitting between them. Germline V gene data show CDR1 as KGHSH and CDR2 as LQKENI. The CDR3 spans 16 residues. The CDR3, as DNA: TGTGCCAGCTCGCGTCAACAGGAACCTAGCAATCAGCCCCAGCATTTT. Translating it yields CASSRQQEPSNQPQHF.

V is TRBV12-3 or TRBV12-4 and J is TRBJ1-1, with D possibly being TRBD1 (5 bases). This CDR3 spans 13 amino acids. Trimming cost V 6 bases and J 0 bases, with 8 bases left between them. CDR3 protein: CASRTELNTEAFF. The CDR3, as DNA: TGTGCCAGCAGGACAGAACTGAACACTGAAGCTTTCTTT.

The J gene is TRBJ1-2, the V gene TRBV6-2 or TRBV6-3; no clear D. Looked up from germline, CDR1 is MNHEY and CDR2 is SVGEGT. The V end was cut by 4 bases, the J end by 6 bases, with 9 bases between. The CDR3 has 12 residues. The CDR3 here is CASSLGWDGYTF. Here the CDR3 DNA reads TGTGCCAGCAGTTTGGGATGGGATGGCTACACCTTC.

V and J are TRBV24-1 and TRBJ2-4; 13 bases match TRBD2. V was clipped by 7 bases and J by 5 bases; unmatched bases: 13. The CDR3 totals 18 residues. The germline V gene encodes CDR1 KGHDR and CDR2 SFDVKD. Here the CDR3 reads CATSALNGLAGEENIQYF. The CDR3 DNA reads as TGTGCCACCAGCGCCCTAAATGGACTAGCGGGAGAAGAAAACATTCAGTACTTC.

The genes are TRBV2 and TRBJ2-7; the D gene is possibly TRBD1 (6 bases). V lost 7 bases and J lost 3, with 16 bases in between. Germline loops: CDR1 SNHLY, CDR2 FYNNEI. This CDR3 is 14 amino acids long. CDR3 region: CASNRDTNLYEQYF. In DNA, the CDR3 is TGTGCCAGCAACCGGGACACCAACCTCTACGAGCAGTACTTC.

The chain's CDR3 is CASSFLGNSGNTIYF. In DNA form, the CDR3 reads TGCGCCAGCAGTTTCCTGGGGAACTCTGGAAACACCATATATTTT. The genes are TRBV5-1 and TRBJ1-3; D is unresolved. The CDR3 extends over 15 amino acids. V shed 5 bases and J shed 0 bases, with 12 bases lying between them. Germline CDR1 reads SGHRS; CDR2 reads YFSETQ.

This chain links TRBV4-2 with TRBJ2-2; the D gene is possibly TRBD2 (5 bases). The germline gives CDR1 LGHNA, CDR2 YNFKEQ. There are 17 residues in the CDR3. V was trimmed by 1 base and J by 2 bases, leaving 14 bases between them. The CDR3 loop is CASSQGVDSLNTGELFF. The CDR3 DNA sequence: TGTGCCAGCAGCCAAGGGGTGGACTCTTTAAACACCGGGGAGCTGTTTTTT.

This clone was seen more than once but under ten times. Here the CDR3 DNA reads TGTGCCAGCAGTGACGGGACCGGCTACACCTTC. Its protein product is CASSDGTGYTF. This chain uses TRBV7-3 with TRBJ1-2, with a weak D call TRBD1 (5 bases). This CDR3 spans 11 amino acids. Germline lookup yields CDR1 SGHTA and CDR2 FQGTGA. Trimming took off 6 bases at V and 8 bases at J, with 10 bases between the two ends.

The rearrangement uses TRBV7-8 and TRBJ1-2, with D possibly being TRBD1 (5 bases). This CDR3 is 13 amino acids long. Germline CDR1 reads SGHVS; CDR2 reads FQNEAQ. Trimming shortened V by 4 bases and J by 6 bases, and 12 bases separated the two germline ends. The CDR3 sequence is CASSWPAGDGYTF. As DNA, the CDR3 is TGTGCCAGCAGCTGGCCGGCGGGGGATGGCTACACCTTC.

This clone was counted once. The chain combines TRBV5-1 with TRBJ2-1; D is perhaps TRBD2 (6 bases). CDR1 and CDR2 from the germline V gene are SGHRS and YFSETQ. The CDR3 has 15 residues. Trimming pared 3 bases from V and 9 bases from J, leaving 19 bases between. DNA of the CDR3: TGCGCCAGCAGCTCTTTTTCGGGCGGGAAGGGTGAGCAGTTCTTC. This translates into CASSSFSGGKGEQFF.

This clone was counted a single time. The V and J genes are TRBV12-5 and TRBJ2-1, with D perhaps matching TRBD2 (5 bases). This CDR3 region has 14 residues. Germline V gene sequence: CDR1 LGHNT, CDR2 FRNRAP. Trimming took off 6 bases at V and 6 bases at J, with 15 bases between the two ends. The DNA of the CDR3 is TGTGCTAGTGGCGACCCGGAGAGGGTCAATGAGCAGTTCTTC. As protein: CASGDPERVNEQFF.

The J gene is TRBJ2-7, the V gene TRBV12-3 or TRBV12-4; 11 bases are a match to TRBD2. This CDR3 is 13 amino acids long. The ends lost 6 bases at V and 4 bases at J; junction bases unmatched: 2. The CDR3 coding sequence is TGTGCCAGCAGCACTAGCGGGAGTTACGAGCAGTACTTC. Its translation: CASSTSGSYEQYF.

The V and J genes are TRBV27 and TRBJ2-2; the D gene could be TRBD1 or TRBD2 (6 bases each). The V end lost 4 bases, the J end lost 5 bases, and 17 bases lay between the germline ends. The CDR3 contains 16 residues. The germline CDR1 and CDR2 sequences are MNHEY and SMNVEV (reference sequence). The CDR3 loop reads CASSSAGGRWTGELFF. Written as DNA, the CDR3 is TGTGCCAGCAGTTCGGCTGGGGGGCGGTGGACCGGGGAGCTGTTTTTT.

The V call is TRBV5-1, the J call TRBJ2-5; TRBD2 agrees at 11 bases. Germline V gene sequence: CDR1 SGHRS, CDR2 YFSETQ. This CDR3 contains 18 residues. V gave up 0 bases and J gave up 4 bases; unmatched junction bases: 11. CDR3 bases: TGCGCCAGCAGCTTGGCCGGGGGTAGCGGGAGGGCACGAGAGACCCAGTACTTC. It codes for CASSLAGGSGRARETQYF.

The chain links TRBV28 to TRBJ1-3, with a tentative D call TRBD1 (6 bases). The CDR3 loop spans 15 amino acids. Trimming took 7 bases from V and 6 from J, leaving 19 bases between them. Germline V CDR1 and CDR2: MDHEN, SYDVKM. CDR3 in DNA: TGTGCCAGCAATAAACCGACAGGAGCCACAAACACCATATATTTT. Translating it yields CASNKPTGATNTIYF.

The chain couples TRBV28 to TRBJ2-5; D is undetermined. V dropped 6 bases and J dropped 0 bases, with 8 bases sitting between them. This CDR3 has 13 residues. CDR1 and CDR2 from the germline V gene are MDHEN and SYDVKM. CDR3 nucleotide sequence: TGTGCCAGCAGGGCTAAATACCAAGAGACCCAGTACTTC. This sequence encodes CASRAKYQETQYF.

The genes are TRBV5-1 and TRBJ1-4; 10 nucleotides match TRBD1. Germline loops: CDR1 SGHRS, CDR2 YFSETQ. J gave up 8 bases and V 0 bases, and 7 bases lay outside the gene matches. The CDR3 sequence is 16 residues long. The CDR3 sequence: CASSLAVTGGGEKLFF. In DNA form, the CDR3 reads TGCGCCAGCAGCTTGGCTGTGACAGGGGGCGGAGAAAAACTGTTTTTT.

The rearrangement uses TRBV12-3 or TRBV12-4 and TRBJ1-5; D not certain. Deletions cut 7 bases from V and 4 bases from J, with 11 bases between. The CDR3 totals 13 residues. In DNA form, the CDR3 reads TGTGCCAGCACCCTGAATGGTAATCAGCCCCAGCATTTT. Its protein product is CASTLNGNQPQHF.

This clone was seen a single time. The CDR3 is CASSGGTGALSTDTQYF. The CDR3 DNA reads as TGTGCCAGCAGCGGAGGGACAGGGGCCCTCTCCACAGATACGCAGTATTTT. This sequence joins TRBV9 and TRBJ2-3, with 10 bases fitting TRBD1. Germline V gene sequence: CDR1 SGDLS, CDR2 YYNGEE. This CDR3 is 17 amino acids long. V gave up 3 bases and J gave up 2 bases; unmatched junction bases: 9.

The chain is built from TRBV30 and TRBJ1-5; tentative D call: TRBD1 (6 bases). Germline-derived CDR1 and CDR2 are GTSNPN and SVGIG (reference sequence). The germline V and J ends were trimmed by 1 base and 3 bases, with 7 bases remaining between them. The CDR3 totals 13 residues. For the CDR3, the DNA is TGTGCCTGGAGTGCAGGGGTCAATCAGCCCCAGCATTTT. It encodes CAWSAGVNQPQHF.

This chain links TRBV7-2 with TRBJ2-5; 8 nucleotides line up with TRBD2. The CDR3 length is 17 residues. The ends lost 5 bases at V and 7 bases at J; junction bases unmatched: 18. CDR1 and CDR2 from the germline V gene are SGHTA and FQGNSA. CDR3 DNA: TGTGCCAGCAGCCTCATCCCCTCCAGCGGGGGAGGGCGGACCCAGTACTTC. Protein: CASSLIPSSGGGRTQYF.